These T cell receptor beta chains were read from a single sample in a study of PD-L1 blockade in urothelial cancer. Repertoires were generated with immunoSEQ multiplex PCR, while TCRdb's copy carries only in-frame clones and drops some. The table records under 30,000 clones, roughly 83% of them present only once. The specimen was PBMCs, collected around atezolizumab (anti-PD-L1) treatment. These receptors originate from a man in his 70s with urothelial cancer. Each CDR3 is given with its conserved first and last residue. The D gene is left open where the match is weak. The size of a clone is reported for some rows only, either as once, few or many, or as a class for expanded clones.

14	TRBJ2-1	-	-	TRBV18	TGTGCCAGCTCACCTAGCGGAGCCTACAATGAGCAGTTCTTC	CASSPSGAYNEQFF
13	TRBJ2-7	-	-	TRBV2	TGTGCCAGCCTTGGCAGTTATCCAAACGAGCAGTACTTC	CASLGSYPNEQYF
11	TRBJ2-4	once	TRBD2	TRBV29-1	TGCAGCGTTGTTCGGGGGGGCATTCAGTACTTC	CSVVRGGIQYF
18	TRBJ2-1	-	TRBD2	TRBV28	TGTGCCAGCAGATCAACACGTACGGGACTAGCGGGCCGCAATGAGCAGTTCTTC	CASRSTRTGLAGRNEQFF
13	TRBJ2-7	-	-	TRBV6-1	TGTGCCAGCACAGGTTTAAGAAACTACGAGCAGTACTTC	CASTGLRNYEQYF
16	TRBJ1-5	-	TRBD1	TRBV5-5	TGTGCCAGCAGCTCGGAGACAGGGGCTAGCAATCAGCCCCAGCATTTT	CASSSETGASNQPQHF
15	TRBJ2-5	few	TRBD2	TRBV6-1	TGTGCCAGCAGTGGGACTAGGAAGGGTCAAGAGACCCAGTACTTC	CASSGTRKGQETQYF
12	TRBJ1-1	-	TRBD1	TRBV6-5	TGTGCCAGCAGCGGGACAGGGGGTGAAGCTTTCTTT	CASSGTGGEAFF
13	TRBJ2-3	medium-sized	-	TRBV9	TGTGCCAGCAGCCTCGGGGGGCAACCTACGCAGTATTTT	CASSLGGQPTQYF
13	TRBJ2-4	-	-	TRBV30	TGTGCCTGGAGTGTACCGGGGAGAGGCATTCAGTACTTC	CAWSVPGRGIQYF
15	TRBJ1-2	-	-	TRBV5-6	TGTGCCAGCAGCTTGGCCGGGGGGGCGGACTATGGCTACACCTTC	CASSLAGGADYGYTF
15	TRBJ2-3	few	TRBD1	TRBV5-1	TGCGCCAGCAGCCAAGGGACAGGGGGTAAGGATACGCAGTATTTT	CASSQGTGGKDTQYF
14	TRBJ2-7	once	TRBD2	TRBV19	TGTGCCAGTAGTATGGGGCGGGAGCGCTACGAGCAGTACTTC	CASSMGRERYEQYF
14	TRBJ2-1	-	TRBD2	TRBV19	TGTGCCAGTAGTATCCAGCGGGGGACGGGTGAGCAGTTCTTC	CASSIQRGTGEQFF
13	TRBJ1-5	-	-	TRBV27	TGTGCCAGCAGCCTCAGGTACAACCAGCCCCAGCATTTT	CASSLRYNQPQHF
14	TRBJ1-5	-	-	TRBV28	TGTGCCAGCAGATTCGGACAGAGCAATCAGCCCCAGCATTTT	CASRFGQSNQPQHF
14	TRBJ1-1	-	TRBD1	TRBV13	TGTGCCAGCAGCCGAGGACAGGGGAACACTGAAGCTTTCTTT	CASSRGQGNTEAFF
15	TRBJ2-3	-	TRBD1	TRBV5-6	TGTGCCAGCAGCTTGGGACAGGGCCGCACAGATACGCAGTATTTT	CASSLGQGRTDTQYF
14	TRBJ2-1	-	-	TRBV7-9	TGTGCCAGCAGCTCCGCTTGGACTGCCAATGAGCAGTTCTTC	CASSSAWTANEQFF
17	TRBJ2-1	-	TRBD2	TRBV7-3	TGTGCCAGCAGCCCAGGACTAGCGGGAGTCTATTGGGATGAGCAGTTCTTC	CASSPGLAGVYWDEQFF
13	TRBJ2-7	-	TRBD2	TRBV5-4	TGTGCCAGCAGCTTGGTAGGACTAGACGAGCAGTACTTC	CASSLVGLDEQYF
17	TRBJ1-5	-	TRBD1	TRBV15	TGTGCCACCAGCAGCCGGGACAGGGGGCTAAGCAATCAGCCCCAGCATTTT	CATSSRDRGLSNQPQHF
13	TRBJ1-1	-	-	TRBV19	TGTGCCAGTACCTTCGGGAAAGTCACTGAAGCTTTCTTT	CASTFGKVTEAFF
15	TRBJ2-1	-	TRBD2	TRBV11-3	TGTGCCAGCAGCATCCTAGCGGACTCCTACAATGAGCAGTTCTTC	CASSILADSYNEQFF
14	TRBJ2-7	-	TRBD1	TRBV29-1	TGCAGCCCAATCGCCCGGGACAGGTCCTACGAGCAGTACTTC	CSPIARDRSYEQYF
13	TRBJ1-5	once	TRBD1	TRBV29-1	TGCAGCGTCGGGACAGGGATGGGTCAGCCCCAGCATTTT	CSVGTGMGQPQHF
14	TRBJ2-7	-	-	TRBV19	TGTGCCAGTAGTATAAGTCGGGGGAACTACGAGCAGTACTTC	CASSISRGNYEQYF
15	TRBJ1-1	-	TRBD1	TRBV5-4	TGTGCCAGCAGCTCCGATAGGGACAGGAACACTGAAGCTTTCTTT	CASSSDRDRNTEAFF
15	TRBJ1-2	few	-	TRBV19	TGTGCCAGTAGTACCGGATTCGGGAGTCGCTATGGCTACACCTTC	CASSTGFGSRYGYTF
17	TRBJ2-3	-	TRBD2	TRBV10-3	TGTGCCATCAGTAAAAGGCGGACTAGCGGGGGGTCGGATACGCAGTATTTT	CAISKRRTSGGSDTQYF
17	TRBJ1-1	few	TRBD1	TRBV9	TGTGCCAGCAGCGTACACCACCGGACAGGGGGGAACACTGAAGCTTTCTTT	CASSVHHRTGGNTEAFF
16	TRBJ1-3	-	-	TRBV7-8	TGTGCCAGCAGCCCAGACAGGTTCTTCGCTGGAAACACCATATATTTT	CASSPDRFFAGNTIYF
15	TRBJ1-1	-	TRBD1	TRBV5-1	TGCGCCAGCAGCGGGGGACAGGGGTTGGCCACTGAAGCTTTCTTT	CASSGGQGLATEAFF
14	TRBJ2-3	-	-	TRBV5-1	TGCGCCAGCAGGAGGGGGAGGGCCGCGGATACGCAGTATTTT	CASRRGRAADTQYF
16	TRBJ1-5	-	-	TRBV28	TGTGCCAGCAGTTTAAATCGATTTCGGGGCAATCAGCCCCAGCATTTT	CASSLNRFRGNQPQHF
14	TRBJ2-7	-	-	TRBV7-3	TGTGCCAGCAGCTTTTTGGACACAGTATACGAGCAGTACTTC	CASSFLDTVYEQYF
14	TRBJ1-1	-	-	TRBV5-1	TGCGCCAGCAGCTTGGGCGGGGAGGTCACTGAAGCTTTCTTT	CASSLGGEVTEAFF
18	TRBJ2-3	-	TRBD1	TRBV7-2	TGTGCCAGCAGCCGACGGACAGGGGGGGGTATTAGCACAGATACGCAGTATTTT	CASSRRTGGGISTDTQYF
15	TRBJ1-4	-	-	TRBV28	TGTGCCAGCGGGGAGGAAAAGGTGGCTAATGAAAAACTGTTTTTT	CASGEEKVANEKLFF
15	TRBJ1-1	few	TRBD1	TRBV9	TGTGCCAGCAGCGCCTTGGGACAGGAGAACACTGAAGCTTTCTTT	CASSALGQENTEAFF
15	TRBJ2-7	-	-	TRBV4-3	TGCGCCAGCAGCCAAGACCCGACGGGGGCCTACGAGCAGTACTTC	CASSQDPTGAYEQYF
15	TRBJ2-7	-	TRBD1	TRBV27	TGTGCCAGCAGTCCGGGGACAGGGGGCTCCTACGAGCAGTACTTC	CASSPGTGGSYEQYF
13	TRBJ2-5	few	TRBD2	TRBV19	TGTGCCAGCCGGCGGGGGGCCAAAGAGACCCAGTACTTC	CASRRGAKETQYF
15	TRBJ1-2	-	-	TRBV19	TGTGCCAGTAGTATATTCCTCGGGAGGGCGGATGGCTACACCTTC	CASSIFLGRADGYTF
17	TRBJ2-7	-	TRBD2	TRBV2	TGTGCCAGCAGTTCGTCTACTAGCGGGACAGCCGCCTACGAGCAGTACTTC	CASSSSTSGTAAYEQYF
14	TRBJ2-7	-	TRBD2	TRBV28	TGTGCCAGCCCTCCACCGGGAGGGAGAAGCGAGCAGTACTTC	CASPPPGGRSEQYF
13	TRBJ1-5	-	-	TRBV7-9	TGTGCCAGCAGCTTAGAACGGGATCAGCCCCAGCATTTT	CASSLERDQPQHF
14	TRBJ2-1	-	TRBD1	TRBV18	TGTGCCAGCTCACCAATCACAGGGGGCGGTGAGCAGTTCTTC	CASSPITGGGEQFF
15	TRBJ1-3	-	TRBD1	TRBV5-4	TGTGCCAGCAGCCGGGACAGGACCTCTGGAAACACCATATATTTT	CASSRDRTSGNTIYF
13	TRBJ1-2	-	-	TRBV28	TGTGCCAGCAGTCCGGTACTGAACTATGGCTACACCTTC	CASSPVLNYGYTF